This entry describes one T cell receptor beta chain. Its antigen remains unidentified. Germline CDR1 reads ENHRY; CDR2 reads SYGVKD. This CDR3 is 13 amino acids long. Losses at the gene ends were 6 bases for V and 7 bases for J; bases not matched to a gene: 8. The PCR contained 60 Vbeta and 13 Jbeta primers. The repertoire was sequenced with immunoSEQ multiplex PCR; TCRdb's copy has only in-frame clones and lacks some. The table shows 99,000 or so clones, with approximately 69% occurring only once. This sample was included in a study of cytomegalovirus exposure and HLA in healthy donors. Broader study findings: For most TCR beta V segments, an earlier analysis put the productive rate at about 90% or about 30% of the time. Some TCR beta chains (roughly 160 of them) were listed as cytomegalovirus-associated. It was reported that TCR beta sequences correctly inferred the HLA-A and HLA-B alleles for most subjects.

The TCR was taken from a man in his thirties or forties in good health and CMV-seronegative. The rearrangement uses TRBV10-3 and TRBJ1-1; TRBD1 agrees at 7 bases. The sequenced sample was PBMCs. The CDR3 loop reads CAISGTEKFEAFF. CDR3 nucleotides: TGTGCCATCAGCGGGACAGAGAAGTTTGAAGCTTTCTTT.